The rows below give T cell receptor beta chains drawn from one sample of a study of CD8 T cells in ankylosing spondylitis. A single record per CDR3 protein comes from TCRdb applying MiXCR to the 5' RACE reads. The data show 230,000 or so distinct CDR3 sequences, with more than 15% seen just once and approximately 32% held by the top ten. What was sequenced was blood, either unsorted or a sorted T cell fraction (not recorded which). These receptors came from a male donor with ankylosing spondylitis or in good health (not recorded which). Both conserved end residues are part of each CDR3. A D gene is named only where the DNA matches it firmly. The size entry is marked missing in some rows and otherwise reads once, few, many or a size class.

D gene: .
clone size: .
J gene: TRBJ2-1
CDR3 length: 13
V gene: TRBV12-3/TRBV12-4
CDR3 protein: CASSLERLDKQFF
CDR3 DNA: TGTGCCAGCAGTTTAGAGCGTTTAGATAAGCAGTTCTTC

D gene: TRBD1
clone size: .
J gene: TRBJ2-7
CDR3 length: 13
V gene: TRBV4-3
CDR3 protein: CASSQDRVGEQYF
CDR3 DNA: TGCGCCAGCAGCCAGGACAGGGTAGGCGAGCAGTACTTC

D gene: .
clone size: many
J gene: TRBJ2-1
CDR3 length: 15
V gene: TRBV24-1
CDR3 protein: CATSDGPTSNNEQFF
CDR3 DNA: TGTGCCACCAGTGACGGCCCGACTAGTAACAATGAGCAGTTCTTC

D gene: .
clone size: .
J gene: TRBJ1-1
CDR3 length: 16
V gene: TRBV7-9
CDR3 protein: CASSLDRDLKNTEAFF
CDR3 DNA: TGTGCCAGCAGCTTAGACCGGGACCTAAAGAACACTGAAGCTTTCTTT

D gene: .
clone size: .
J gene: TRBJ2-1
CDR3 length: 14
V gene: TRBV20-1
CDR3 protein: CSAKRGISDNEQFF
CDR3 DNA: TGCAGTGCCAAAAGGGGTATATCGGACAATGAGCAGTTCTTC

D gene: .
clone size: few
J gene: TRBJ2-2
CDR3 length: 13
V gene: TRBV29-1
CDR3 protein: CSVDGGNTGELFF
CDR3 DNA: TGCAGCGTTGACGGGGGCAACACCGGGGAGCTGTTTTTT

D gene: .
clone size: .
J gene: TRBJ2-7
CDR3 length: 15
V gene: TRBV20-1
CDR3 protein: CSARDIRESSYEQYF
CDR3 DNA: TGCAGTGCTAGAGATATCAGGGAGAGCTCCTACGAGCAGTACTTC

D gene: TRBD1
clone size: .
J gene: TRBJ1-6
CDR3 length: 15
V gene: TRBV6-5
CDR3 protein: CASSLGTGDNSPLHF
CDR3 DNA: TGTGCCAGCAGTTTAGGGACAGGGGACAATTCACCCCTCCACTTT

D gene: TRBD1
clone size: few
J gene: TRBJ1-1
CDR3 length: 16
V gene: TRBV5-1
CDR3 protein: CASSASPDREVPEAFF
CDR3 DNA: TGCGCCAGCAGCGCAAGTCCCGACAGGGAAGTCCCTGAAGCTTTCTTT

D gene: .
clone size: .
J gene: TRBJ2-7
CDR3 length: 15
V gene: TRBV4-3
CDR3 protein: CASSQTGQGGYEQYF
CDR3 DNA: TGCGCCAGCAGCCAAACTGGACAGGGAGGGTACGAGCAGTACTTC

D gene: .
clone size: .
J gene: TRBJ2-7
CDR3 length: 17
V gene: TRBV4-2
CDR3 protein: CASSQEAGTRDSYEQYF
CDR3 DNA: TGTGCCAGCAGCCAAGAAGCCGGGACCAGGGACTCCTACGAGCAGTACTTC

D gene: .
clone size: few
J gene: TRBJ1-4
CDR3 length: 12
V gene: TRBV25-1
CDR3 protein: CASSRSEGKLFF
CDR3 DNA: TGTGCCAGCAGTCGTTCGGAGGGAAAACTGTTTTTT

D gene: TRBD1
clone size: few
J gene: TRBJ1-5
CDR3 length: 15
V gene: TRBV7-9
CDR3 protein: CASSLGDSSNQPQHF
CDR3 DNA: TGTGCCAGCAGCTTAGGGGACAGTAGCAATCAGCCCCAGCATTTT

D gene: TRBD2
clone size: .
J gene: TRBJ2-7
CDR3 length: 17
V gene: TRBV7-9
CDR3 protein: CASSRGTSGPSSYEQYF
CDR3 DNA: TGTGCCAGCAGCCGAGGGACTAGCGGGCCTAGCTCCTACGAGCAGTACTTC

D gene: TRBD1
clone size: few
J gene: TRBJ1-2
CDR3 length: 16
V gene: TRBV7-9
CDR3 protein: CASSSGTGGSLYGYTF
CDR3 DNA: TGTGCCAGCAGCTCCGGGACAGGGGGATCTCTCTATGGCTACACCTTC

D gene: TRBD2
clone size: many
J gene: TRBJ2-7
CDR3 length: 16
V gene: TRBV18
CDR3 protein: CASSPMSSGGGYEQYF
CDR3 DNA: TGTGCCAGCTCACCAATGTCTAGCGGAGGAGGCTACGAGCAGTACTTC

D gene: .
clone size: many
J gene: TRBJ2-2
CDR3 length: 16
V gene: TRBV9
CDR3 protein: CASSGEGRSNTGELFF
CDR3 DNA: TGTGCCAGCAGCGGAGAGGGACGGTCGAACACCGGGGAGCTGTTTTTT

D gene: .
clone size: .
J gene: TRBJ1-3
CDR3 length: 15
V gene: TRBV5-1
CDR3 protein: CASSLDGGRGNTIYF
CDR3 DNA: TGCGCCAGCAGCTTGGACGGGGGGCGAGGAAACACCATATATTTT

D gene: .
clone size: few
J gene: TRBJ2-3
CDR3 length: 13
V gene: TRBV7-9
CDR3 protein: CASSHPMADTQYF
CDR3 DNA: TGTGCCAGCAGCCACCCCATGGCGGATACGCAGTATTTT

D gene: TRBD2
clone size: .
J gene: TRBJ2-3
CDR3 length: 16
V gene: TRBV7-9
CDR3 protein: CASSPPSGRATDTQYF
CDR3 DNA: TGTGCCAGCAGCCCCCCCAGCGGGAGGGCGACAGATACGCAGTATTTT

D gene: TRBD1
clone size: few
J gene: TRBJ2-1
CDR3 length: 15
V gene: TRBV9
CDR3 protein: CASSVGGQGSDEQFF
CDR3 DNA: TGTGCCAGCAGCGTAGGAGGACAGGGGTCGGATGAGCAGTTCTTC

D gene: .
clone size: .
J gene: TRBJ2-1
CDR3 length: 10
V gene: TRBV20-1
CDR3 protein: CSASPHEQFF
CDR3 DNA: TGCAGTGCTAGTCCCCATGAGCAGTTCTTC

D gene: .
clone size: .
J gene: TRBJ1-1
CDR3 length: 13
V gene: TRBV14
CDR3 protein: CASSQRWGTEAFF
CDR3 DNA: TGTGCCAGCAGCCAAAGATGGGGCACTGAAGCTTTCTTT

D gene: .
clone size: many
J gene: TRBJ2-3
CDR3 length: 14
V gene: TRBV12-3/TRBV12-4
CDR3 protein: CASTPGPGTDTQYF
CDR3 DNA: TGTGCCAGCACCCCCGGGCCCGGGACAGATACGCAGTATTTT

D gene: .
clone size: few
J gene: TRBJ2-1
CDR3 length: 17
V gene: TRBV10-3
CDR3 protein: CAISESGGRGIYNEQFF
CDR3 DNA: TGTGCCATCAGTGAGTCGGGGGGGCGCGGGATCTACAATGAGCAGTTCTTC

D gene: .
clone size: .
J gene: TRBJ2-7
CDR3 length: 16
V gene: TRBV6-2/TRBV6-3
CDR3 protein: CASSYFPGPNSYEQYF
CDR3 DNA: TGTGCCAGCAGTTACTTCCCTGGGCCCAACTCCTACGAGCAGTACTTC

D gene: .
clone size: few
J gene: TRBJ2-3
CDR3 length: 15
V gene: TRBV4-3
CDR3 protein: CASSRNRDFGDTQYF
CDR3 DNA: TGCGCCAGCAGCCGAAATCGGGACTTTGGGGATACGCAGTATTTT

D gene: TRBD1
clone size: few
J gene: TRBJ2-3
CDR3 length: 15
V gene: TRBV9
CDR3 protein: CASSETGVITDTQYF
CDR3 DNA: TGTGCCAGCAGCGAGACAGGGGTTATTACAGATACGCAGTATTTT

D gene: .
clone size: .
J gene: TRBJ2-1
CDR3 length: 14
V gene: TRBV27
CDR3 protein: CASSLSDIFNEQFF
CDR3 DNA: TGTGCCAGCAGTTTATCGGACATTTTCAATGAGCAGTTCTTC

D gene: .
clone size: .
J gene: TRBJ1-1
CDR3 length: 15
V gene: TRBV12-3/TRBV12-4
CDR3 protein: CASSLEPRDGTEAFF
CDR3 DNA: TGTGCCAGCAGTTTAGAGCCCAGGGACGGCACTGAAGCTTTCTTT

D gene: .
clone size: many
J gene: TRBJ2-1
CDR3 length: 14
V gene: TRBV28
CDR3 protein: CASLSGSSYNEQFF
CDR3 DNA: TGTGCCAGCCTCTCAGGGAGCTCCTACAATGAGCAGTTCTTC

D gene: TRBD1
clone size: many
J gene: TRBJ1-1
CDR3 length: 14
V gene: TRBV5-1
CDR3 protein: CASSSDRGGTEAFF
CDR3 DNA: TGCGCCAGCAGCTCGGACAGGGGAGGGACTGAAGCTTTCTTT

D gene: .
clone size: few
J gene: TRBJ1-3
CDR3 length: 16
V gene: TRBV12-3/TRBV12-4
CDR3 protein: CASSFSAPWTGDTIYF
CDR3 DNA: TGTGCCAGCAGTTTCTCCGCCCCATGGACCGGAGACACCATATATTTT

D gene: TRBD2
clone size: .
J gene: TRBJ2-1
CDR3 length: 16
V gene: TRBV11-2
CDR3 protein: CASSLVTGRAGGEQFF
CDR3 DNA: TGTGCCAGCAGCTTAGTCACCGGGAGGGCCGGAGGTGAGCAGTTCTTC

D gene: TRBD1
clone size: few
J gene: TRBJ2-1
CDR3 length: 13
V gene: TRBV12-3/TRBV12-4
CDR3 protein: CASSLDRLNEQFF
CDR3 DNA: TGTGCCAGCAGTCTGGACAGGTTAAATGAGCAGTTCTTC

D gene: TRBD1
clone size: .
J gene: TRBJ2-2
CDR3 length: 14
V gene: TRBV11-2
CDR3 protein: CASSRRQGAGELFF
CDR3 DNA: TGTGCCAGCAGCAGAAGACAGGGAGCCGGGGAGCTGTTTTTT

D gene: .
clone size: .
J gene: TRBJ1-6
CDR3 length: 19
V gene: TRBV4-2
CDR3 protein: CASSPWGSEGDPYNSPLHF
CDR3 DNA: TGTGCCAGCAGCCCTTGGGGGAGTGAGGGGGACCCCTATAATTCACCCCTCCACTTT

D gene: TRBD1
clone size: few
J gene: TRBJ2-1
CDR3 length: 17
V gene: TRBV20-1
CDR3 protein: CSAREGLTGGSYNEQFF
CDR3 DNA: TGCAGTGCTAGAGAGGGACTTACAGGGGGGTCCTACAATGAGCAGTTCTTC

D gene: .
clone size: .
J gene: TRBJ2-1
CDR3 length: 19
V gene: TRBV20-1
CDR3 protein: CSARGRQGASGINYNEQFF
CDR3 DNA: TGCAGTGCTAGAGGCAGACAGGGGGCTAGCGGGATAAACTACAATGAGCAGTTCTTC

D gene: TRBD1
clone size: few
J gene: TRBJ2-7
CDR3 length: 15
V gene: TRBV29-1
CDR3 protein: CSVEDSGTGYYEQYF
CDR3 DNA: TGCAGCGTTGAAGATTCCGGGACAGGGTACTACGAGCAGTACTTC

D gene: .
clone size: .
J gene: TRBJ2-5
CDR3 length: 14
V gene: TRBV6-5
CDR3 protein: CASSYSADEETQYF
CDR3 DNA: TGTGCCAGCAGTTACTCCGCAGACGAAGAGACCCAGTACTTC

D gene: .
clone size: many
J gene: TRBJ2-3
CDR3 length: 15
V gene: TRBV4-1
CDR3 protein: CASSQGWGRTDTQYF
CDR3 DNA: TGCGCCAGCAGCCAAGGTTGGGGGAGGACAGATACGCAGTATTTT

D gene: TRBD1
clone size: few
J gene: TRBJ2-2
CDR3 length: 16
V gene: TRBV28
CDR3 protein: CASSPPTGVNTGELFF
CDR3 DNA: TGTGCCAGCAGCCCCCCGACAGGGGTGAACACCGGGGAGCTGTTTTTT

D gene: TRBD2
clone size: .
J gene: TRBJ2-7
CDR3 length: 13
V gene: TRBV7-9
CDR3 protein: CASSGGGKLGQYF
CDR3 DNA: TGTGCCAGCAGTGGGGGGGGGAAGTTGGGGCAGTACTTC

D gene: .
clone size: many
J gene: TRBJ2-5
CDR3 length: 13
V gene: TRBV29-1
CDR3 protein: CSVVFPVQETQYF
CDR3 DNA: TGCAGCGTTGTTTTCCCAGTCCAAGAGACCCAGTACTTC

D gene: .
clone size: .
J gene: TRBJ1-5
CDR3 length: 13
V gene: TRBV29-1
CDR3 protein: CSVESGAGRPQHF
CDR3 DNA: TGCAGCGTTGAGTCGGGGGCGGGCCGGCCCCAGCATTTT

D gene: .
clone size: few
J gene: TRBJ2-7
CDR3 length: 14
V gene: TRBV7-2
CDR3 protein: CASSLEVAIMKQYF
CDR3 DNA: TGTGCCAGCAGCTTAGAAGTTGCCATTATGAAGCAGTACTTC

D gene: .
clone size: .
J gene: TRBJ1-2
CDR3 length: 13
V gene: TRBV6-4
CDR3 protein: CASSEGGGYGYTF
CDR3 DNA: TGTGCCAGCAGTGAAGGAGGGGGCTATGGCTACACCTTC